These 17 T cell receptor beta chains were sequenced from one sample in a study of shared clonotypes between healthy human individuals. Here immunoSEQ multiplex PCR was the method, and the copy in TCRdb shows in-frame clones only, minus some. The sample carries about 2.5 million clones, 80% to 95% recorded once. The sample was naive CD4+ T cells from PBMCs. Subset given: CD45RA+ positively selected. These receptors all stem from a young man in good health. Some clones in this sample may be carry-over from other donors' samples.

CDR3 amino acids: CASRTSGRDRNEQFF. The CDR3 DNA follows: TGTGCCAGCAGAACGAGCGGGAGGGACAGGAATGAGCAGTTCTTC. The chain carries TRBV2 and TRBJ2-1, with 10 bases lining up with TRBD2. The ends lost 6 bases at V and 7 bases at J; junction bases unmatched: 9. The CDR3 contains 15 residues. The germline CDR1 and CDR2 sequences are SNHLY and FYNNEI.

The chain has TRBV6-5 and TRBJ1-2; D is perhaps TRBD1 (5 bases). In germline, CDR1 is MNHEY, CDR2 SVGAGI. This CDR3 is built from 14 residues. The V gene lost 2 bases and the J gene lost 4 bases, with 11 bases spanning the gap. CDR3 bases: TGTGCCAGCAGTTACGCAGGGTCAGGCTATGGCTACACCTTC. It yields the protein CASSYAGSGYGYTF.

This clone was detected only once. The chain links TRBV9 to TRBJ2-2; D gene unclear. Trimming took 4 bases from V and 1 from J, leaving 5 bases between them. The CDR3 has 13 residues. Per the germline V gene, CDR1 is SGDLS and CDR2 is YYNGEE. In DNA form, the CDR3 reads TGTGCCAGCAGCTTAAGGAACACCGGGGAGCTGTTTTTT. It encodes CASSLRNTGELFF.

The CDR3: CASSAGVAGGQNEQFF. For the CDR3, the DNA is TGTGCCAGCAGCGCCGGGGTAGCGGGAGGGCAAAATGAGCAGTTCTTC. The chain employs TRBV9 and TRBJ2-1; the match to TRBD2 covers 11 bases. With 3 bases clipped from V and 7 bases from J, the junction kept 9 bases outside the gene matches. The CDR3 is made up of 16 amino acids. CDR1 and CDR2 (germline): SGDLS, YYNGEE.

Of note for this clone: This sample also contains other DNA sequences that code for the same CDR3. The DNA for the CDR3 is TGTGCCAGCTCTACCGACCGGGGAACTGAAGCTTTCTTT. Encoded protein: CASSTDRGTEAFF. The rearrangement joins TRBV18 to TRBJ1-1, with unresolved D. V lost 6 bases, J lost 5 bases, and 13 bases lay in between. The CDR3 sequence is 13 residues long. Germline-derived CDR1 and CDR2 are KGHSH and LQKENI.

J is TRBJ2-7 and V is TRBV4-3, with 7 bases matching TRBD1. The CDR3 loop spans 16 amino acids. CDR1 and CDR2 (germline): LGHNA, YSLEER. J lost 1 base, V lost 1 base, and 7 bases had no gene match. This chain's CDR3 is CASSQGPGGQSYEQYF. Written as DNA, the CDR3 is TGCGCCAGCAGCCAAGGGCCAGGGGGACAGTCCTACGAGCAGTACTTC.

The chain recombines TRBV29-1 with TRBJ1-2; 9 nucleotides agree with TRBD1. Germline V gene data show CDR1 as SQVTM and CDR2 as ANQGSEA. Trimming removed 7 bases from V and 7 bases from J; junction bases left unmatched: 13. CDR3 length equals 14 residues. CDR3 in DNA: TGCAGCGCCAAAATGGGACAGGGATTTTCTGGCTACACCTTC. It yields the protein CSAKMGQGFSGYTF.

The chain uses TRBV5-1 and TRBJ2-5; TRBD2 matches 10 bases. J gave up 4 bases and V 1 base, and 10 bases lay outside the gene matches. CDR3 size: 17 residues. The germline V gene has CDR1 SGHRS and CDR2 YFSETQ. CDR3 in DNA: TGCGCCAGCAGCTTGAAGCTAAGCGGGAGGGGAAGAGAGACCCAGTACTTC. Encoded protein: CASSLKLSGRGRETQYF. Variable domain in full (rest from reference TRBV5-1 and TRBJ2-5): KAGVTQTPRYLIKTRGQQVTLSCSPISGHRSVSWYQQTPGQGLQFLFEYFSETQRNKGNFPGRFSGRQFSNSRSEMNVSTLELGDSALYLCASSLKLSGRGRETQYFGPGTRLLVL.

The chain is built from TRBV28 and TRBJ2-1; a weak D match, TRBD2 (5 bases). The V end lost 4 bases, the J end lost 4 bases, and 17 bases lay between the germline ends. Germline V gene data show CDR1 as MDHEN and CDR2 as SYDVKM. This CDR3 contains 16 residues. The CDR3 sequence: CASSSRTAKSYNEQFF. CDR3 nucleotide sequence: TGTGCCAGCAGTTCCAGGACTGCTAAATCTTACAATGAGCAGTTCTTC.

The chain is built from TRBV28 and TRBJ1-5; 9 nucleotides align to TRBD1. Losses at the gene ends were 7 bases for V and 6 bases for J; bases not matched to a gene: 7. CDR1 MDHEN and CDR2 SYDVKM come from the germline V gene. The CDR3 is 14 amino acids. The CDR3 region is CASNPGQGSQPQHF. Here the CDR3 DNA reads TGTGCCAGCAATCCGGGACAGGGCTCTCAGCCCCAGCATTTT.

CDR3 in DNA: TGTGCCACCAGTACCTCCCAACTCGAAAGCTCCTACAATGAGCAGTTCTTC. Encoded protein: CATSTSQLESSYNEQFF. The genes are TRBV15 and TRBJ2-1; no definite D call. V was pared by 6 bases and J by 0 bases, with 18 bases between. The CDR3 runs 17 residues. CDR1 LNHNV and CDR2 YYDKDF come from the germline V gene (reference sequence).

CDR3 DNA: TGTGCCAGCAGTGGGTTAGCGGGAGAAACCTACAATGAGCAGTTCTTC. Its translation: CASSGLAGETYNEQFF. The chain carries TRBV25-1 and TRBJ2-1; TRBD2 agrees at 9 bases. This CDR3 region has 16 residues. V gave up 4 bases and J gave up 2 bases; unmatched junction bases: 6. The germline V gene has CDR1 MGHDK and CDR2 SYGVNS.

The V call is TRBV6-1, the J call TRBJ2-7; 8 bases line up with TRBD2. The ends lost 8 bases at V and 3 bases at J; junction bases unmatched: 12. The CDR3 contains 15 residues. In germline, CDR1 is MNHNS, CDR2 SASEGT. For the CDR3, the DNA is TGTGCCAGCCAAGTGGGCACTAGCGGAGTCTACGAGCAGTACTTC. Protein: CASQVGTSGVYEQYF.

The chain recombines TRBV5-1 with TRBJ2-5; weak D call: TRBD1 (6 bases). V gave up 0 bases and J gave up 2 bases, with 14 bases separating them. Germline CDR1 reads SGHRS; CDR2 reads YFSETQ. This CDR3 region has 16 residues. The CDR3 loop reads CASSLGGQPRQETQYF. For the CDR3, the DNA is TGCGCCAGCAGCTTGGGGGGGCAGCCCCGGCAAGAGACCCAGTACTTC.

J is TRBJ1-3 and V is TRBV7-2; D gene ambiguous. Trimming took 3 bases from V and 4 from J, leaving 7 bases between them. This CDR3 is 13 amino acids long. The germline gives CDR1 SGHTA, CDR2 FQGNSA. Here the CDR3 reads CASSLTRGNTIYF. The CDR3 DNA is TGTGCCAGCAGCTTGACAAGAGGAAACACCATATATTTT.

The CDR3 coding sequence is TGTGCCAGCAGCCCCTTTAAAGGGACAGGGGGCGACGAGCAGTACTTC. This encodes CASSPFKGTGGDEQYF. The rearrangement links TRBV5-6 to TRBJ2-7; 12 bases are shared with TRBD1. V shed 4 bases and J 5 bases; nucleotides not matched to a gene: 10. This CDR3 comprises 16 residues. Germline CDR1 and CDR2: SGHDT and YYEEEE. Full variable domain (missing parts from reference TRBV5-6 and TRBJ2-7): DAGVTQSPTHLIKTRGQQVTLRCSPKSGHDTVSWYQQALGQGPQFIFQYYEEEERQRGNFPDRFSGHQFPNYSSELNVNALLLGDSALYLCASSPFKGTGGDEQYFGPGTRLTVT.

The chain recombines TRBV11-2 with TRBJ2-1; possibly TRBD1 or TRBD2 for D (6 bases each). V gave up 5 bases and J gave up 12 bases, with 17 bases separating them. Germline CDR1 is SGHAT and CDR2 is FQNNGV. This CDR3 is 13 amino acids long. The CDR3 nucleotides read TGTGCCAGCAGCCTAGTAATTGGAGGGGGGCAGTTCTTC. Translation gives CASSLVIGGGQFF.